These 5 T cell receptor beta chains came from one sample sequenced in a study of T cell responses to AZD1222 COVID-19 vaccine. Sequenced by immunoSEQ multiplex PCR; TCRdb stores in-frame clones only, minus some. This sample yields over 55,000 clones, of which 84% are seen a single time; 7.3% belongs to the top ten. Here the sequenced sample was peripheral blood, taken on day 0 of AZD1222 vaccination. All receptors come from an adult in good health.

The DNA of the CDR3 is TGTGCCAGCAGCTTGCCAGGGGGAGGCGAGCAGTACTTC. Translated: CASSLPGGGEQYF. The J gene is TRBJ2-7, the V gene TRBV5-6, with TRBD1 as a possible D gene (7 bases). The germline gives CDR1 SGHDT, CDR2 YYEEEE. This CDR3 spans 13 amino acids. Trimming took off 1 base at V and 6 bases at J, with 11 bases between the two ends.

The chain has TRBV24-1 and TRBJ2-1, with 8 bases identical to TRBD2. J was trimmed by 3 bases and V by 4 bases; bases with no gene match: 7. Per the germline V gene, CDR1 is KGHDR and CDR2 is SFDVKD. This CDR3 has 16 amino acids. Here the CDR3 reads CATSDSFSGDYNEQFF. CDR3 DNA: TGTGCCACCAGTGACTCGTTTAGCGGGGACTACAATGAGCAGTTCTTC.

The rearrangement links TRBV28 to TRBJ1-1; D ambiguous. The V gene lost 3 bases and the J gene lost 10 bases, with 12 bases spanning the gap. The CDR3 sequence is 12 residues long. CDR1 is MDHEN, CDR2 SYDVKM, per germline. The CDR3 region is CASSLPPFGAFF. Here the CDR3 DNA reads TGTGCCAGCAGTTTGCCCCCTTTTGGAGCTTTCTTT.

The chain combines TRBV5-1 with TRBJ2-7, with 13 bases matching TRBD2. The V segment lost 1 base and the J segment 2 bases; nucleotides outside the gene matches: 3. Germline V gene data show CDR1 as SGHRS and CDR2 as YFSETQ. The CDR3 runs 16 residues. The chain's CDR3 is CASSLWTSGGAYEQYF. CDR3 bases: TGCGCCAGCAGCTTGTGGACTAGCGGGGGAGCCTACGAGCAGTACTTC.

In this sample, this clone turned up a few times. J is TRBJ2-2 and V is TRBV2; perhaps TRBD2 as D (5 bases). Trimming took 4 bases from V and 6 from J, leaving 12 bases between them. Germline CDR1 reads SNHLY; CDR2 reads FYNNEI. The CDR3 length is 14 residues. The DNA of the CDR3 is TGTGCCAGCAGTGGTCAACTAGGTGCCGGGGAGCTGTTTTTT. It encodes CASSGQLGAGELFF.